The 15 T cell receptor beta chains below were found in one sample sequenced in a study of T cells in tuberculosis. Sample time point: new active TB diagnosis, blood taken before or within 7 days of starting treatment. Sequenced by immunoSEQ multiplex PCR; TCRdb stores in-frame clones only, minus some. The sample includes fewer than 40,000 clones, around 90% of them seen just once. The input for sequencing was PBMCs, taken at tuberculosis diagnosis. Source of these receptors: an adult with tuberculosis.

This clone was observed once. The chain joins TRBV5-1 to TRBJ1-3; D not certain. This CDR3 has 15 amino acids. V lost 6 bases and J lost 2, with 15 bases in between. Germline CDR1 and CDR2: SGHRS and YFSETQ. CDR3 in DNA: TGCGCCAGCAACCCGATTTACAGAGCTGGAAACACCATATATTTT. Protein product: CASNPIYRAGNTIYF.

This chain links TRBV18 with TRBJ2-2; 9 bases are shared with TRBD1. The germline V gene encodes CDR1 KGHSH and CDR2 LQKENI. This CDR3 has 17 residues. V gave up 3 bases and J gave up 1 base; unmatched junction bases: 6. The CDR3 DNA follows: TGTGCCAGCTCACCCGGGACAGGGTGGATGAACACCGGGGAGCTGTTTTTT. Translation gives CASSPGTGWMNTGELFF. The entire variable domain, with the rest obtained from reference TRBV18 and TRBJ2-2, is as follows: NAGVMQNPRHLVRRRGQEARLRCSPMKGHSHVYWYRQLPEEGLKFMVYLQKENIIDESGMPKERFSAEFPKEGPSILRIQQVVRGDSAAYFCASSPGTGWMNTGELFFGEGSRLTVL.

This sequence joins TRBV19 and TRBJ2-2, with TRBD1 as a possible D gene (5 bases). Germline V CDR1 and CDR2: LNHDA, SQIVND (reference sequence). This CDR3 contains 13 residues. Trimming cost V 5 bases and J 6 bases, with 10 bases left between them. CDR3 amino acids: CASSWGSAGELFF. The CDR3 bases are TGTGCCAGTAGTTGGGGCAGCGCCGGGGAGCTGTTTTTT.

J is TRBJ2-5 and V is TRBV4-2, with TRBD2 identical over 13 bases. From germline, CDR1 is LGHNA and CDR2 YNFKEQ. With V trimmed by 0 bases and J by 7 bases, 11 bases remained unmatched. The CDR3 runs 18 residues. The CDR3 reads CASSQETSGGSRGGTQYF. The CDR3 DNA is TGTGCCAGCAGCCAAGAGACTAGCGGGGGGTCAAGAGGAGGGACCCAGTACTTC.

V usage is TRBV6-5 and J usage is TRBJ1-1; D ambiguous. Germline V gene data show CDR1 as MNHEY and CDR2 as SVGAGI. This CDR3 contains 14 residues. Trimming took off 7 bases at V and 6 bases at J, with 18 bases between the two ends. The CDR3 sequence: CASTASGLGSEAFF. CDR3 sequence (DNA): TGTGCCAGCACTGCTTCGGGGTTAGGCTCTGAAGCTTTCTTT.

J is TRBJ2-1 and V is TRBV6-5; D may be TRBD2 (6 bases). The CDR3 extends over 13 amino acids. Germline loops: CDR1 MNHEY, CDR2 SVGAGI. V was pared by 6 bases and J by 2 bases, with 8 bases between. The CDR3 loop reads CASREGAYNEQFF. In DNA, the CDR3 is TGTGCCAGCAGGGAGGGAGCCTACAATGAGCAGTTCTTC.

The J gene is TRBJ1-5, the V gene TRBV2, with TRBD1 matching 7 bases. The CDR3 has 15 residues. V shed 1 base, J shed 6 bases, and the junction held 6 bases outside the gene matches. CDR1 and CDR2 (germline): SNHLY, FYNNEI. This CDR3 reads CASSEGQGSGQPQHF. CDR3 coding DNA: TGTGCCAGCAGTGAAGGACAGGGATCGGGTCAGCCCCAGCATTTT.

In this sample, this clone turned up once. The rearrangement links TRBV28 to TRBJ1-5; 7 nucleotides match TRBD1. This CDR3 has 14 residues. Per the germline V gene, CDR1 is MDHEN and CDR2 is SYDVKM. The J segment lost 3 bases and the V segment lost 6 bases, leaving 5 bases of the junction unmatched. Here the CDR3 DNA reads TGTGCCAGCAGGTTGACAGGGTACAATCAGCCCCAGCATTTT. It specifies CASRLTGYNQPQHF. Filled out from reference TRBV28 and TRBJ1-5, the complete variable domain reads DVKVTQSSRYLVKRTGEKVFLECVQDMDHENMFWYRQDPGLGLRLIYFSYDVKMKEKGDIPEGYSVSREKKERFSLILESASTNQTSMYLCASRLTGYNQPQHFGDGTRLSIL.

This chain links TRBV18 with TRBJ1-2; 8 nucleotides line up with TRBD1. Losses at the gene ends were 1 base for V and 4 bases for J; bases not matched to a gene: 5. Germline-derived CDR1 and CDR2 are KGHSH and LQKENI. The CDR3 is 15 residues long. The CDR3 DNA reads TGTGCCAGCTCACCACGCGTCAGGGGGCCCTATGGCTACACCTTC. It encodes CASSPRVRGPYGYTF.

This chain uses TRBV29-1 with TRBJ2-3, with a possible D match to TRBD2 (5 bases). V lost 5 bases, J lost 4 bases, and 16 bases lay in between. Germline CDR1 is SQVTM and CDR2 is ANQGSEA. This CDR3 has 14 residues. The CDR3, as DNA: TGCAGCGTTCGGACTGGCCTCGGTGCAGATACGCAGTATTTT. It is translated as CSVRTGLGADTQYF.

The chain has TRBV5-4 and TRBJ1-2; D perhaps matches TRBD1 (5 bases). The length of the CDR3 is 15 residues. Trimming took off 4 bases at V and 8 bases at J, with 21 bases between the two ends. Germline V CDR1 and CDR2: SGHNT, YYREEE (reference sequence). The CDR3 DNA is TGTGCCAGCAGCAGACAGTTACCCCTCTACTCGGGCTACACCTTC. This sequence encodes CASSRQLPLYSGYTF.

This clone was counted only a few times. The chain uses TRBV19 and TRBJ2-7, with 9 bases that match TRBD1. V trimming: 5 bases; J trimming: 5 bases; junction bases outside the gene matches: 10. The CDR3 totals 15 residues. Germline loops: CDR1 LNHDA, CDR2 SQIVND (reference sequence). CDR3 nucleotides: TGTGCCAGTAGTTCCACAGGGGGCGCAGGGGACGAGCAGTACTTC. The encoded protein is CASSSTGGAGDEQYF.

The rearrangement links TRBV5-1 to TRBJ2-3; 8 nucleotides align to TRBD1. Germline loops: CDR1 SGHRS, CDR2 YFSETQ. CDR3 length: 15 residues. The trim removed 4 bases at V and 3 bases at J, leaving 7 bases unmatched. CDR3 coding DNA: TGCGCCAGCAGCGGAACTACAGGGGGAACAGATACGCAGTATTTT. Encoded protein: CASSGTTGGTDTQYF.

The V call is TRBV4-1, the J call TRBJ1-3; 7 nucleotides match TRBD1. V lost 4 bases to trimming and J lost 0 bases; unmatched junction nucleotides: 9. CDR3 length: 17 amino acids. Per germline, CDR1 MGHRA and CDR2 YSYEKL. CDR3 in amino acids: CASSLYVTGASGNTIYF. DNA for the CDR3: TGCGCCAGCAGCCTCTATGTTACAGGGGCCTCTGGAAACACCATATATTTT.

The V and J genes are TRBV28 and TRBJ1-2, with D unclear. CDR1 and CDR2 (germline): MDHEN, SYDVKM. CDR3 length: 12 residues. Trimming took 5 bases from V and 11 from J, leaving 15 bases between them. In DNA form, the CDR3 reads TGTGCCAGCAGTCCCCTCTACCCTCTGTACACCTTC. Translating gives CASSPLYPLYTF.